This TCR beta chain originates from a study of early T cells in non-severe SARS-CoV-2 infection. Across the whole study: The study sequenced bulk RNA from unsorted whole blood, with chains unpaired.

Findings of the study overall: VDJdb matches were skewed toward anti-spike CD8 T cell responses.

With respect to this clonotype: What it binds is not known.

Germline CDR1 is SQVTM and CDR2 is ANQGSEA. The CDR3 spans 14 residues. V shed 4 bases and J shed 2 bases, with 12 bases lying between them. Researchers attached unique molecular identifiers to individual cDNA molecules. TCRdb recomputed calls from the 5' RACE reads with MiXCR, one row per CDR3 protein. The table records about 60,000 distinct CDR3 sequences, 15% to 20% of them present only once. This receptor was taken from an adult who was a healthcare worker with PCR-confirmed SARS-CoV-2 infection or an uninfected control (not recorded which). The chain links TRBV29-1 to TRBJ1-5; a weak D match, TRBD1 (5 bases). Sequences were derived from whole blood, sampled at baseline. Written as DNA, the CDR3 is TGCAGCGTTGGGGGCCGGGGAGGCAATCAGCCCCAGCATTTT. This translates into CSVGGRGGNQPQHF.